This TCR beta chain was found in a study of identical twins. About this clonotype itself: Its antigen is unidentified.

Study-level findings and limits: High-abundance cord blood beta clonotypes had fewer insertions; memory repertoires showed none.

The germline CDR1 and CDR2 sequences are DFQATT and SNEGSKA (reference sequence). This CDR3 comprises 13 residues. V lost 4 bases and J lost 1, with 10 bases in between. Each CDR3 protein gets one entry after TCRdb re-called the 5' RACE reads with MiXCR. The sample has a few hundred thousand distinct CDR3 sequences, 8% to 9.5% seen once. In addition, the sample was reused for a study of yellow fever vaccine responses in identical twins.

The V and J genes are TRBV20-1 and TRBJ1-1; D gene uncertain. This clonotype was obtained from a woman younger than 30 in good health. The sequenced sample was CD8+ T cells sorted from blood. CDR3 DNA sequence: TGCAGTGCTAATGGACGAAGGAACACTGAAGCTTTCTTT. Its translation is CSANGRRNTEAFF.